These T cell receptor beta chains were read from a single sample in a study of human T cells and chemical hapten exposure. One entry per CDR3 protein, called by TCRdb with MiXCR from the RACE reads. Among 50,000 to 80,000 distinct CDR3 sequences listed, approximately 11% were seen once. The sequenced sample was whole blood, obtained in connection with sensitization to the hapten diphenylcyclopropenone (DPC). The receptor source for this set is a woman aged 25 to 39 with alopecia areata. Some clones in this sample may be carry-over from other donors' samples. Both conserved end residues are part of each CDR3. D genes are given only for firm matches. Clone size is stated in some rows and not others, as once, few, many or a class when expanded.

CDR3nt: TGTGCCTGGAACGGCGCCGAGGAAAAACTGTTTTTT
CDR3aa: CAWNGAEEKLFF
v_gene: TRBV30
abundance: many
d_gene: .
j_gene: TRBJ1-4

CDR3nt: TGCAGTGCTGCCTTAGGGGGCTACGAGCAGTACTTC
CDR3aa: CSAALGGYEQYF
v_gene: TRBV20-1
abundance: .
d_gene: .
j_gene: TRBJ2-7

CDR3nt: TGCAGTGCTAGAGTCGGCGGTAAAGAGACCCAGTACTTC
CDR3aa: CSARVGGKETQYF
v_gene: TRBV20-1
abundance: .
d_gene: .
j_gene: TRBJ2-5

CDR3nt: TGTGCCAGCAGTAGAATCGCGGGACAGTTGAACACTGAAGCTTTCTTT
CDR3aa: CASSRIAGQLNTEAFF
v_gene: TRBV27
abundance: .
d_gene: TRBD1
j_gene: TRBJ1-1

CDR3nt: TGTGCCAGCACCCCCGGACGTGAGGGCAATGAGCAGTTCTTC
CDR3aa: CASTPGREGNEQFF
v_gene: TRBV6-5
abundance: many
d_gene: .
j_gene: TRBJ2-1

CDR3nt: TGTGCCAGTAGTAGGGACAACCTCAACTATGGCTACACCTTC
CDR3aa: CASSRDNLNYGYTF
v_gene: TRBV19
abundance: many
d_gene: .
j_gene: TRBJ1-2

CDR3nt: TGTGCCAGCAGTTTAGGTTTCTTTGGGGCCAACGTCCTGACTTTC
CDR3aa: CASSLGFFGANVLTF
v_gene: TRBV28
abundance: many
d_gene: .
j_gene: TRBJ2-6

CDR3nt: TGTGCCAGCAGCTTTGGGCAGGGTCTCCAAGAGACCCAGTACTTC
CDR3aa: CASSFGQGLQETQYF
v_gene: TRBV7-2
abundance: few
d_gene: .
j_gene: TRBJ2-5

CDR3nt: TGTGCCAGCAGTTACTCGAGCGATGCCCATCAGCCCCAGCATTTT
CDR3aa: CASSYSSDAHQPQHF
v_gene: TRBV6-5
abundance: .
d_gene: .
j_gene: TRBJ1-5

CDR3nt: TGCAGTGCTAGAGCGACAGGGCCCCATCAGCCCCAGCATTTT
CDR3aa: CSARATGPHQPQHF
v_gene: TRBV20-1
abundance: .
d_gene: TRBD1
j_gene: TRBJ1-5

CDR3nt: TGTGCCAGCAGCCAGGATACGATCGGTCAGCCCCAGCATTTT
CDR3aa: CASSQDTIGQPQHF
v_gene: TRBV3-1
abundance: few
d_gene: .
j_gene: TRBJ1-5

CDR3nt: TGCAGCGTTACAAGGGACACCAATTACGAGCAGTACTTC
CDR3aa: CSVTRDTNYEQYF
v_gene: TRBV29-1
abundance: many
d_gene: .
j_gene: TRBJ2-7

CDR3nt: TGTGCCAGCAGCCCCGCCCTTAACTATGGCTACACCTTC
CDR3aa: CASSPALNYGYTF
v_gene: TRBV28
abundance: .
d_gene: .
j_gene: TRBJ1-2

CDR3nt: TGTGCCAGCAGCCCCGGACTAGCGGCTTTCCAAGAGACCCAGTACTTC
CDR3aa: CASSPGLAAFQETQYF
v_gene: TRBV7-6
abundance: few
d_gene: TRBD2
j_gene: TRBJ2-5

CDR3nt: TGTGCCAGCTCACCAAATGGGTCGGGAGATGAAAAACTGTTTTTT
CDR3aa: CASSPNGSGDEKLFF
v_gene: TRBV18
abundance: .
d_gene: .
j_gene: TRBJ1-4

CDR3nt: TGCAGCGTTTCTTTGGGGGAGGTCACAGATACGCAGTATTTT
CDR3aa: CSVSLGEVTDTQYF
v_gene: TRBV29-1
abundance: few
d_gene: .
j_gene: TRBJ2-3

CDR3nt: TGTGCCAGCACCGGACCCGGGGGGGCAACCTCCTACGAGCAGTACTTC
CDR3aa: CASTGPGGATSYEQYF
v_gene: TRBV2
abundance: .
d_gene: TRBD2
j_gene: TRBJ2-7

CDR3nt: TGTGCCAGTGACGACAGATTCTCCTACGAGCAGTACTTC
CDR3aa: CASDDRFSYEQYF
v_gene: TRBV2
abundance: .
d_gene: .
j_gene: TRBJ2-7

CDR3nt: TGTGCCAGCAGCCTCGGCCGGGGGGCCTGGAGCTCCTACAATGAGCAGTTCTTC
CDR3aa: CASSLGRGAWSSYNEQFF
v_gene: TRBV7-3
abundance: few
d_gene: .
j_gene: TRBJ2-1

CDR3nt: TGCAGCGTTAGAAGCGGGGGGGCCGTTGAGCAGTTCTTC
CDR3aa: CSVRSGGAVEQFF
v_gene: TRBV29-1
abundance: many
d_gene: TRBD2
j_gene: TRBJ2-1

CDR3nt: TGTGCCAGCAGTGAACGGCAGGAATTATCGGGAAACACCATATATTTT
CDR3aa: CASSERQELSGNTIYF
v_gene: TRBV2
abundance: .
d_gene: .
j_gene: TRBJ1-3

CDR3nt: TGTGCCAGCAGCTTATTTGGGGGAACGAACACCGGGGAGCTGTTTTTT
CDR3aa: CASSLFGGTNTGELFF
v_gene: TRBV7-3
abundance: .
d_gene: .
j_gene: TRBJ2-2

CDR3nt: TGTGCCAGTTCATGGGGGAACGAGCAGTACTTC
CDR3aa: CASSWGNEQYF
v_gene: TRBV19
abundance: few
d_gene: .
j_gene: TRBJ2-7

CDR3nt: TGCGCCAGCACTCCTAGCAGTTGGACAGATACGCAGTATTTT
CDR3aa: CASTPSSWTDTQYF
v_gene: TRBV5-1
abundance: few
d_gene: .
j_gene: TRBJ2-3

CDR3nt: TGTGCCAGTAGCCCGGGTTTGGGGACAAACCAAGAGACCCAGTACTTC
CDR3aa: CASSPGLGTNQETQYF
v_gene: TRBV19
abundance: many
d_gene: .
j_gene: TRBJ2-5

CDR3nt: TGTGCCAGCAGCTTAAGCCGGGCGAGCACAGATACGCAGTATTTT
CDR3aa: CASSLSRASTDTQYF
v_gene: TRBV7-8
abundance: few
d_gene: .
j_gene: TRBJ2-3

CDR3nt: TGTGCCAGCAGACCCACACCGAACACCGGGGAGCTGTTTTTT
CDR3aa: CASRPTPNTGELFF
v_gene: TRBV28
abundance: .
d_gene: .
j_gene: TRBJ2-2

CDR3nt: TGTGCCAGCAGCAACCAAGTCAGGGATACGCAGTATTTT
CDR3aa: CASSNQVRDTQYF
v_gene: TRBV12-3/TRBV12-4
abundance: .
d_gene: .
j_gene: TRBJ2-3

CDR3nt: TGCGCCAGCAGCCTGGGACAGGAGTACAATGAGCAGTTCTTC
CDR3aa: CASSLGQEYNEQFF
v_gene: TRBV5-1
abundance: few
d_gene: TRBD1
j_gene: TRBJ2-1

CDR3nt: TGTGCCAGCTCACCACCGTCAGGGGGCGATTCACCCCTCCACTTT
CDR3aa: CASSPPSGGDSPLHF
v_gene: TRBV18
abundance: few
d_gene: TRBD1
j_gene: TRBJ1-6

CDR3nt: TGTGCCAGCAGTTACTCGTGGCAGCGGCGGGGAGAGACCCAGTACTTC
CDR3aa: CASSYSWQRRGETQYF
v_gene: TRBV6-5
abundance: few
d_gene: .
j_gene: TRBJ2-5

CDR3nt: TGTGCCAGCAGCGTAGGACCCGACTCCCGCCAGGGATACAATGAGCAGTTCTTC
CDR3aa: CASSVGPDSRQGYNEQFF
v_gene: TRBV9
abundance: many
d_gene: .
j_gene: TRBJ2-1

CDR3nt: TGCAGCGTTGAATTGGAGGAAAAACTGTTTTTT
CDR3aa: CSVELEEKLFF
v_gene: TRBV29-1
abundance: many
d_gene: .
j_gene: TRBJ1-4

CDR3nt: TGCAGCGTTCTCGACAGGGTGAATGGCTACACCTTC
CDR3aa: CSVLDRVNGYTF
v_gene: TRBV29-1
abundance: many
d_gene: TRBD1
j_gene: TRBJ1-2

CDR3nt: TGTGCCAGCTCACCAACCCCGGGACAGGGATTCACCGGGGAGCTGTTTTTT
CDR3aa: CASSPTPGQGFTGELFF
v_gene: TRBV18
abundance: many
d_gene: TRBD1
j_gene: TRBJ2-2

CDR3nt: TGTGCCAGCAGCTCCCGGGCAGTTGGAGAAGCTTTCTTT
CDR3aa: CASSSRAVGEAFF
v_gene: TRBV7-9
abundance: .
d_gene: .
j_gene: TRBJ1-1